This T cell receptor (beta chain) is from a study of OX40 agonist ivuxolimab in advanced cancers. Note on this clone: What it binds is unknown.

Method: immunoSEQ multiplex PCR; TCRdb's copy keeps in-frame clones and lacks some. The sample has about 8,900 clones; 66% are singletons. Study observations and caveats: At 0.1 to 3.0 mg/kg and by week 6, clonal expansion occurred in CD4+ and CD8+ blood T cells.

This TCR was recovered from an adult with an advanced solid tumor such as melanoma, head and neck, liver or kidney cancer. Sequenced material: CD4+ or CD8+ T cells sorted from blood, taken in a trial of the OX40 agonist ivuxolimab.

In DNA, the CDR3 is TGTGCCCGGAAACGGGACAGACGCCACACCATATATTTT. Its protein is CARKRDRRHTIYF. This chain links TRBV30 with TRBJ1-3, with TRBD1 identical over 7 bases. With V trimmed by 8 bases and J by 8 bases, 12 bases remained unmatched. The CDR3 is 13 residues long. The germline V gene encodes CDR1 GTSNPN and CDR2 SVGIG (reference sequence).